This T cell receptor (beta chain) derives from a study of spatial heterogeneity in lung cancer. Overall study: Detection of beta-chain sequences consistently exceeded that of alpha-chain sequences. The study, taken as a whole, reports: Tumoral mutation counts were tracked by counts of expanded intratumoral alpha and beta TCRs.

Stated time point: sample taken at primary tumor resection. Using its own MiXCR run on the 5' RACE reads, TCRdb lists one record per CDR3 protein. The top ten hold approximately 20% of the sample, which has thousands of distinct CDR3 sequences, 4.5% to 6% seen once. This clonotype rates as medium-sized (0.01 to 0.1%). The antigen remains unidentified. The CDR3 runs to 14 residues. Trimming shortened V by 3 bases and J by 4 bases, and 14 bases separated the two germline ends. Germline V gene lookup returns CDR1 SGHRS and CDR2 YFSETQ. The chain recombines TRBV5-1 with TRBJ2-7, with a tentative D call TRBD1 (6 bases). Specimen: lung tumor tissue, collected at surgery. The receptor's source is a male donor with early-stage non-small cell lung cancer. The CDR3 is CASSSQGHGYEQYF. The DNA of the CDR3 is TGCGCCAGCAGCTCGCAGGGACACGGATACGAGCAGTACTTC.